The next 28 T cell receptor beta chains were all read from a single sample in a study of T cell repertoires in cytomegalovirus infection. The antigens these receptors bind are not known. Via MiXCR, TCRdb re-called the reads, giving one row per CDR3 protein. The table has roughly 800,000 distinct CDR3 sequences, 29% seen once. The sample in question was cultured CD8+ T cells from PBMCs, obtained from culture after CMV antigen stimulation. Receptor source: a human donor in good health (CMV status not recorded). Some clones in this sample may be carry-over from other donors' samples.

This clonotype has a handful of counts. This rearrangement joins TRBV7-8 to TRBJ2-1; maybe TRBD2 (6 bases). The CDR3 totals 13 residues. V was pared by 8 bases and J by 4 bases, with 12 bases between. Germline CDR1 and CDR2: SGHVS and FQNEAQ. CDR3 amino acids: CASGEAIYNEQFF. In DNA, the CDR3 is TGTGCCAGCGGGGAGGCGATATACAATGAGCAGTTCTTC. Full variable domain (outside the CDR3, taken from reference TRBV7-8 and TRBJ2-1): GAGVSQSPRYKVAKRGQDVALRCDPISGHVSLFWYQQALGQGPEFLTYFQNEAQLDKSGLPSDRFFAERPEGSVSTLKIQRTQQEDSAVYLCASGEAIYNEQFFGPGTRLTVL.

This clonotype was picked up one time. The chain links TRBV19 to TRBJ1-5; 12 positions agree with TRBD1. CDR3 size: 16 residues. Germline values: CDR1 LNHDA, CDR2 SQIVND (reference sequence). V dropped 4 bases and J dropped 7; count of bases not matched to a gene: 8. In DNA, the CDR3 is TGTGCCAGTAGTACCGGGACAGGGGGCTGGGGACAGCCCCAGCATTTT. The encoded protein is CASSTGTGGWGQPQHF.

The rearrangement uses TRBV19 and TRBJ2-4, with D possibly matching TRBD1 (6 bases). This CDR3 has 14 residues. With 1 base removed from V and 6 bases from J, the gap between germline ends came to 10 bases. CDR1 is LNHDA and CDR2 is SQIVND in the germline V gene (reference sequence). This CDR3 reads CASSIGGGRNIQYF. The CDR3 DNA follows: TGTGCCAGTAGTATAGGAGGGGGTAGAAACATTCAGTACTTC.

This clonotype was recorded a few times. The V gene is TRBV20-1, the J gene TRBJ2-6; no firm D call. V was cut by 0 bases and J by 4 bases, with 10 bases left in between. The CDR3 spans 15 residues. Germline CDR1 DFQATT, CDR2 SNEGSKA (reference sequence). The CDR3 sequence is CSARDPRTGANVLTF. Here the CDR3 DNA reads TGCAGTGCTAGAGATCCTCGTACCGGGGCCAACGTCCTGACTTTC.

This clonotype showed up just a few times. The CDR3 protein is CASTDRVMNTEAFF. The CDR3 bases are TGCGCCAGCACAGACAGGGTCATGAACACTGAAGCTTTCTTT. V usage is TRBV10-2 and J usage is TRBJ1-1; 7 bases line up with TRBD1. The V gene end was trimmed by 7 bases and the J gene end by 0 bases; junction bases not matched to a gene: 5. This CDR3 contains 14 residues. Per the germline V gene, CDR1 is WSHSY and CDR2 is SAAADI.

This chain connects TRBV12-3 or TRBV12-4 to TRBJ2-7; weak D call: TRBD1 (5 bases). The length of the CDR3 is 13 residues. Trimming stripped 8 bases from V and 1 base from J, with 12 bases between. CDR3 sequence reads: CASGPDTSYEQYF. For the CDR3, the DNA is TGTGCCAGCGGCCCGGACACGTCCTACGAGCAGTACTTC.

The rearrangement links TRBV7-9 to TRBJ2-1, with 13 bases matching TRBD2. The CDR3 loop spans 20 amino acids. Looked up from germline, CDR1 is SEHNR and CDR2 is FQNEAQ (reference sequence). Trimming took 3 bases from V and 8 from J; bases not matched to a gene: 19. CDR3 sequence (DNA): TGTGCCAGCAGCTTTCCAAGACTAGCGGGGGGCCGCAGGGCCCCCGATGAGCAGTTCTTC. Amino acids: CASSFPRLAGGRRAPDEQFF.

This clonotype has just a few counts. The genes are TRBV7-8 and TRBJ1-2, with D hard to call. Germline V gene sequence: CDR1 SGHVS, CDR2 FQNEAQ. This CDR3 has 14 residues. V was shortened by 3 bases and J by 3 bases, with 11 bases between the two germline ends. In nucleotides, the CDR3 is TGTGCCAGCAGCTTTAGGAGGAGTGACTATGGCTACACCTTC. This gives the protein CASSFRRSDYGYTF. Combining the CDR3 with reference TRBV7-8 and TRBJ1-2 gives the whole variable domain GAGVSQSPRYKVAKRGQDVALRCDPISGHVSLFWYQQALGQGPEFLTYFQNEAQLDKSGLPSDRFFAERPEGSVSTLKIQRTQQEDSAVYLCASSFRRSDYGYTFGSGTRLTVV.

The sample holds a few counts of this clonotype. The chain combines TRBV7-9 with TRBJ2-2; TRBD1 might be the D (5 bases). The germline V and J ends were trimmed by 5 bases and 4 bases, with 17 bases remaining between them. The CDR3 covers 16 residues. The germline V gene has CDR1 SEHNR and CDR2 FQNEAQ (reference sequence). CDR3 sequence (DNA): TGTGCCAGCAGCCCTTTGGGCAGGGATTCCACCGGGGAGCTGTTTTTT. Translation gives CASSPLGRDSTGELFF.

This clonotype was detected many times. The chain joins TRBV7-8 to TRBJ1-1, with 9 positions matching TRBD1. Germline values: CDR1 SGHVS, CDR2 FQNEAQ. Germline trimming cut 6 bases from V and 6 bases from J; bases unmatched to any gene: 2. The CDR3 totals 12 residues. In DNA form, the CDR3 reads TGTGCCAGCAGGGGACAGGGTCCTGAAGCTTTCTTT. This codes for CASRGQGPEAFF.

DNA for the CDR3: TGTGCCAGTAGTTCTATACTCGGGAATAATTCACCCCTCCACTTT. Its translation: CASSSILGNNSPLHF. The J gene is TRBJ1-6, the V gene TRBV19; D is unclear. The V gene's germline CDR1 is LNHDA and CDR2 SQIVND (reference sequence). The CDR3 length is 15 residues. The V gene lost 5 bases and the J gene lost 5 bases, with 13 bases spanning the gap.

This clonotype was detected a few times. CDR3 protein: CASSAGVGANVLTF. The CDR3 DNA reads TGTGCCAGCAGTGCAGGGGTAGGGGCCAACGTCCTGACTTTC. The chain employs TRBV28 and TRBJ2-6, with D perhaps matching TRBD1 (6 bases). Trimming took off 5 bases at V and 4 bases at J, with 9 bases between the two ends. This CDR3 is 14 amino acids long. Germline values: CDR1 MDHEN, CDR2 SYDVKM.

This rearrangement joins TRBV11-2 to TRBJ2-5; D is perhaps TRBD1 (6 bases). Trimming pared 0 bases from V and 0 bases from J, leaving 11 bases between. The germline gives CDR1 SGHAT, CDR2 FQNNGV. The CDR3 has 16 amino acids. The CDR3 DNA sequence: TGTGCCAGCAGCTTAGACGGGACACCGTACCAAGAGACCCAGTACTTC. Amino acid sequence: CASSLDGTPYQETQYF.

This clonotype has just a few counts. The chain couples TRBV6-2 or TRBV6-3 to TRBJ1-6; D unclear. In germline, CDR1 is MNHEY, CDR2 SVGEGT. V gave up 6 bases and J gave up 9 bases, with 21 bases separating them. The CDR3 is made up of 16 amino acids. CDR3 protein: CASRYLPRPLASPLHF. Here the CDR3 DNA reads TGTGCCAGCAGATACCTACCCCGACCCCTCGCTTCACCCCTCCACTTT.

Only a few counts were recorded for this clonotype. CDR3 in amino acids: CASSLSTGLDNSPLHF. In DNA, the CDR3 is TGTGCCAGCAGCTTATCGACAGGTCTGGATAATTCACCCCTCCACTTT. The chain joins TRBV7-2 to TRBJ1-6, with D perhaps matching TRBD1 (6 bases). CDR3 length equals 16 residues. V lost 2 bases and J 5 bases, leaving 13 bases between the germline ends. The germline gives CDR1 SGHTA, CDR2 FQGNSA.

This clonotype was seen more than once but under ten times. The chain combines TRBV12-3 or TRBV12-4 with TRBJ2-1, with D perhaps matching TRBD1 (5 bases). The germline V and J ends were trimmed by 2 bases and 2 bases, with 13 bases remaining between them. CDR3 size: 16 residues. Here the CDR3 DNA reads TGTGCCAGCAGTTTACGGACCCAGGGCCCCTACAATGAGCAGTTCTTC. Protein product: CASSLRTQGPYNEQFF.

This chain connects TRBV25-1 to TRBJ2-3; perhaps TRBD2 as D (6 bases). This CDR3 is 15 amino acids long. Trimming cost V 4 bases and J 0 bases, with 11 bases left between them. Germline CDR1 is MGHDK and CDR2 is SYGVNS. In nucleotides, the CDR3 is TGTGCCAGCAGTGTCCGGGACTTTAGCACAGATACGCAGTATTTT. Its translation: CASSVRDFSTDTQYF.

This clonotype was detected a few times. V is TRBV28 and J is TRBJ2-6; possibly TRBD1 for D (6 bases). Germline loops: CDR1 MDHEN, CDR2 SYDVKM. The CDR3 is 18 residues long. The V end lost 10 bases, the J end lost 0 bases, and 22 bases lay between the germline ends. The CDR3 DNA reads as TGTGCCAACAAGGTCAGGGGCGCTACACACTCTGGGGCCAACGTCCTGACTTTC. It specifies CANKVRGATHSGANVLTF.

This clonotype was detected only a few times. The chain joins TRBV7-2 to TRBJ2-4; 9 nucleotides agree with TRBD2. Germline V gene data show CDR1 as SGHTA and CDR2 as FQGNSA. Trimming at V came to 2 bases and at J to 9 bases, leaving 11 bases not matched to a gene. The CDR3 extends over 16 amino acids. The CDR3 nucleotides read TGTGCCAGCAGCTTACTAAGCGGGGGGCCCCTAAGCATTCAGTACTTC. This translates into CASSLLSGGPLSIQYF.

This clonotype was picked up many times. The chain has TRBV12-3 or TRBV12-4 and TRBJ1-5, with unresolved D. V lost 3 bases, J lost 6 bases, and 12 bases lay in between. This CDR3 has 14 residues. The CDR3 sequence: CASSFTGAIQPQHF. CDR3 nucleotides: TGTGCCAGCAGTTTTACGGGTGCCATTCAGCCCCAGCATTTT.

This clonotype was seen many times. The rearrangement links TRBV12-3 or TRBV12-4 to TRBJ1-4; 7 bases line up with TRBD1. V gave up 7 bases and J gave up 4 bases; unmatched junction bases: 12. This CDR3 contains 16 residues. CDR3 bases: TGTGCCAGCAAAAGACCGGGACAGCTTAATAATGAAAAACTGTTTTTT. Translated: CASKRPGQLNNEKLFF.

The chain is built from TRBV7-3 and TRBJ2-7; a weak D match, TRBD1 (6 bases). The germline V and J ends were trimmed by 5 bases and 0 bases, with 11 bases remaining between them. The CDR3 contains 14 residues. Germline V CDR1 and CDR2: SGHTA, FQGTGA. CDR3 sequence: CASSETGISYEQYV. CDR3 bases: TGTGCCAGCAGCGAGACAGGTATCTCCTACGAGCAGTACGTC.

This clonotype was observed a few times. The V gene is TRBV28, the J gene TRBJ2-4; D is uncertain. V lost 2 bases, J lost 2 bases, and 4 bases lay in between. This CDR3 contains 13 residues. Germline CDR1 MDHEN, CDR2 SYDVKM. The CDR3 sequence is CASSLVTKNIQYF. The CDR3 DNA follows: TGTGCCAGCAGTTTAGTGACCAAAAACATTCAGTACTTC.

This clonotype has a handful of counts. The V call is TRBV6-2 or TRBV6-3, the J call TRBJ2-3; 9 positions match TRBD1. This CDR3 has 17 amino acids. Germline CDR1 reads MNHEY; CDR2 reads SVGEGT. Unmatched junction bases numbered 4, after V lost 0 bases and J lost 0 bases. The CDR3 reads CASSYSDRGPSTDTQYF. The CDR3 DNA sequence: TGTGCCAGCAGTTACTCGGACAGGGGACCTAGCACAGATACGCAGTATTTT.

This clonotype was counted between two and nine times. The CDR3 spells CASRTTVSNQPQHF. In DNA form, the CDR3 reads TGTGCCAGCAGGACGACAGTTAGCAATCAGCCCCAGCATTTT. The chain is built from TRBV6-1 and TRBJ1-5; weak D call: TRBD1 (5 bases). Germline V lookup: CDR1 MNHNS, CDR2 SASEGT. This CDR3 region has 14 residues. V lost 6 bases and J lost 0, with 9 bases in between.

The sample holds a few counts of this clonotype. In DNA form, the CDR3 reads TGCGCCAGCAGCCAAGATATGGGTCGGAACACTGAAGCTTTCTTT. Translated: CASSQDMGRNTEAFF. The chain employs TRBV4-1 and TRBJ1-1; no clear D. The CDR3 has 15 amino acids. V lost 0 bases to trimming and J lost 1 base, with 9 bases between them. Germline-derived CDR1 and CDR2 are MGHRA and YSYEKL.

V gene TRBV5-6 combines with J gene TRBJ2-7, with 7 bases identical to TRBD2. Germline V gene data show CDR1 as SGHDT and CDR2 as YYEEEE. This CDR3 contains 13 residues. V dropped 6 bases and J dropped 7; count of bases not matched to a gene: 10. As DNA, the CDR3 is TGTGCCAGCACCTTAGACAGCGGGGAGGAGCAGTACGTC. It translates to CASTLDSGEEQYV.

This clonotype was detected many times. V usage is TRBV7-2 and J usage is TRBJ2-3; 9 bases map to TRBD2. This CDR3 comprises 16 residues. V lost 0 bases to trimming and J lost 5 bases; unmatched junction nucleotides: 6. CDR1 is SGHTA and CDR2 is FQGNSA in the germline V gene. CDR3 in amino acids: CASSLAGRGGRDTQYF. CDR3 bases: TGTGCCAGCAGCTTAGCGGGGCGGGGGGGCCGAGATACGCAGTATTTT.